These T cell receptor beta chains were read from a single sample in a study of OX40 agonist ivuxolimab in advanced cancers. Only in-frame clones appear in the TCRdb table, and some are missing; sequencing was by immunoSEQ multiplex PCR. The top ten hold about 11% of the sample, which has 46,000 or so clones, 70% to 90% seen once. This specimen consisted of CD4+ or CD8+ T cells sorted from blood, obtained in a trial of the OX40 agonist ivuxolimab. These receptors were taken from an adult with an advanced solid tumor such as melanoma, head and neck, liver or kidney cancer. Both conserved end residues are part of each CDR3. Fields, in order: J gene, clone size, V gene, CDR3 length, CDR3 protein. Some rows have no size entry. The others give once, few or many, or a class for an expanded clone.

>TRBJ2-7|NA|TRBV7-9|16
CASSPRLAGGPYEQYF
>TRBJ2-2|NA|TRBV12-5|16
CASGSAAGGRAGELFF
>TRBJ2-5|NA|TRBV13|14
CASTMTGEGETQYF
>TRBJ2-3|once|TRBV9|14
CASSVETYTDTQYF
>TRBJ2-7|once|TRBV20-1|11
CSAAPSYEQYF
>TRBJ2-5|NA|TRBV27|13
CASSLFFPETQYF
>TRBJ2-5|NA|TRBV6-4|15
CASSDNPGGRETQYF
>TRBJ2-1|NA|TRBV10-3|15
CAISEPRDSYNEQFF
>TRBJ2-1|NA|TRBV9|15
CASSPPRTSGNEQFF
>TRBJ2-1|NA|TRBV9|17
CASSVVGTDSGRREQFF
>TRBJ2-7|NA|TRBV28|13
CASRRLTGHEQYF
>TRBJ1-5|NA|TRBV6-5|15
CASSGTGVGVQPQHF
>TRBJ2-5|NA|TRBV9|15
CASSSSGTGRETQYF
>TRBJ1-2|NA|TRBV30|14
CAWKADATNYGYTF
>TRBJ1-4|NA|TRBV4-3|17
CASSQGTGGNDYEKLFF
>TRBJ2-1|NA|TRBV4-2|17
CASSHRERLAEGNEQFF
>TRBJ2-7|NA|TRBV11-2|14
CASSLSGRPYEQYF
>TRBJ2-1|once|TRBV5-1|14
CASSGGIGEREQFF
>TRBJ1-1|NA|TRBV6-1|14
CASSEPGWGTEAFF
>TRBJ1-1|NA|TRBV10-3|13
CAIKGQGNTEAFF
>TRBJ1-2|once|TRBV6-5|12
CASKRRNYGYTF
>TRBJ2-1|NA|TRBV27|14
CASSASDSYNEQFF
>TRBJ2-3|NA|TRBV28|18
CASSLLGGSSGATDTQYF
>TRBJ2-7|NA|TRBV14|15
CASSAGLAGRYEQYF
>TRBJ1-4|NA|TRBV5-8|11
CASSLDEKLFF
>TRBJ2-7|NA|TRBV27|17
CASSLSPGGGAFYEQYF
>TRBJ2-7|NA|TRBV27|14
CASSLGIGSYEQYF
>TRBJ2-3|NA|TRBV9|14
CASSVDGSTDTQYF
>TRBJ2-2|few|TRBV2|14
CASSEVGNTGELFF
>TRBJ2-3|NA|TRBV6-1|16
CASSDRTGWITDTQYF
>TRBJ1-1|NA|TRBV9|15
CASSVAGGTNTEAFF
>TRBJ2-2|NA|TRBV11-3|14
CATSGTENTGELFF
>TRBJ2-1|NA|TRBV4-3|16
CASSQDPAGGRNEQFF
>TRBJ2-5|NA|TRBV7-9|16
CASSSSDRYLGETQYF
>TRBJ2-7|NA|TRBV6-1|12
CASSEYGYEQYF
>TRBJ1-1|NA|TRBV7-9|12
CASIWGNTEAFF